This TCR beta chain was found in a study of blood T cell repertoires in COVID-19. Study context: There were acute and convalescent COVID-19 samples, and they came from the United States, Italy and Spain. Sources were T cells, B-cell-depleted T cells, or PBMCs; the material itself was cDNA or gDNA.

Original data processing: It was from reference gene primer amplification that nucleated cell counts were estimated. The data were produced by immunoSEQ multiplex PCR, yet TCRdb's version contains in-frame clones alone and is incomplete. The D gene and trimming were derived from the DNA, and the V and J assignments and clone size from that table. The sample contains about 87,000 clones, 90% of which appear only once. From germline, CDR1 is MDHEN and CDR2 SYDVKM. Between the trimmed V and J ends, which lost 3 bases and 3 bases, there was a span of 9 bases. The CDR3 loop spans 14 amino acids. Followed longitudinally, the Seattle patients had been enrolled during active infection.

The sequenced sample was peripheral blood. The sequence came from a man in his late teens or twenties with COVID-19, enrolled during active disease. The chain uses TRBV28 and TRBJ1-3; weak D call: TRBD1 (5 bases). CDR3 region: CASSFRVGGNTIYF. Here the CDR3 DNA reads TGTGCCAGCAGTTTCAGGGTCGGTGGAAACACCATATATTTT.